This TCR beta chain was found in a study of T cells in tumors after PD-1 blockade. Overall study: Each patient got pembrolizumab 200 mg every 3 weeks or cemiplimab 350 mg every 2 weeks. A subset received ongoing vismodegib 150 mg daily alongside anti-PD-1 therapy.

Details on this clone: The antigen is unknown.

General study points: Approximately 43% of tumor TCR clonotypes were also found in blood.

This CDR3 comprises 15 residues. Germline loops: CDR1 SGHDN, CDR2 FVKESK. V was shortened by 0 bases and J by 2 bases, with 10 bases between the two germline ends. Using immunoSEQ multiplex PCR, the repertoire was profiled, and TCRdb retains in-frame clones only, with some absent. This sample yields roughly 47,000 clones, of which roughly 79% are seen a single time; over 15% belongs to the top ten. This sample comprised PBMCs, obtained before anti-PD-1 treatment. The sequence came from a human donor with basal cell carcinoma. The chain joins TRBV14 to TRBJ2-5; D not resolved. Here the CDR3 DNA reads TGTGCCAGCAGCCAAGAAGTAGCCGCTCAAGAGACCCAGTACTTC. It translates to CASSQEVAAQETQYF.